This entry lists 18 T cell receptor beta chains sequenced from one sample in a study of OX40 agonist ivuxolimab in advanced cancers. Clones were read by immunoSEQ multiplex PCR, and TCRdb kept only the in-frame ones, dropping some. The table has 70,000 or so clones, roughly 84% seen once. The sequenced sample was CD4+ or CD8+ T cells sorted from blood, obtained in a trial of the OX40 agonist ivuxolimab. The receptors originated from an adult with an advanced solid tumor such as melanoma, head and neck, liver or kidney cancer.

The chain joins TRBV2 to TRBJ2-3; TRBD1 agrees at 9 bases. After removal of 3 bases from V and 4 bases from J, the junction contained 2 bases not matched to a gene. The CDR3 totals 14 residues. Looked up from germline, CDR1 is SNHLY and CDR2 is FYNNEI. CDR3 sequence (DNA): TGTGCCAGCAGTGAGGACAGGGGTCCAGATACGCAGTATTTT. It translates to CASSEDRGPDTQYF.

The V and J genes are TRBV10-2 and TRBJ2-7; D unclear. Trimming took off 8 bases at V and 6 bases at J, with 11 bases between the two ends. CDR1 WSHSY and CDR2 SAAADI come from the germline V gene. The CDR3 length is 11 residues. This chain's CDR3 is CASEGFGEQYF. DNA of the CDR3: TGCGCCAGCGAAGGGTTCGGCGAGCAGTACTTC.

The V call is TRBV7-2, the J call TRBJ2-2; D not certain. The ends were cut back, 5 bases at V and 4 bases at J, with 2 bases in the middle. Germline V gene sequence: CDR1 SGHTA, CDR2 FQGNSA. This CDR3 is built from 11 residues. This CDR3 reads CASSATGELFF. DNA for the CDR3: TGTGCCAGCAGCGCCACCGGGGAGCTGTTTTTT.

The V call is TRBV11-3, the J call TRBJ1-1; 11 bases align to TRBD1. Germline V gene sequence: CDR1 SGHNT, CDR2 YENEEA. The CDR3 runs to 16 residues. V lost 5 bases and J lost 4; bases outside the gene matches: 9. CDR3 sequence reads: CASSPSWDRGATEAFF. CDR3 coding DNA: TGTGCCAGCAGCCCTAGCTGGGACAGGGGGGCCACTGAAGCTTTCTTT.

The rearrangement links TRBV5-1 to TRBJ2-5, with D perhaps matching TRBD2 (6 bases). Between the trimmed V and J ends, which lost 5 bases and 5 bases, there was a span of 13 bases. Germline values: CDR1 SGHRS, CDR2 YFSETQ. This CDR3 has 13 residues. DNA for the CDR3: TGCGCCAGCAGGCTCTCGGGAGAGGAGACCCAGTACTTC. Amino acid sequence: CASRLSGEETQYF.

The chain recombines TRBV4-3 with TRBJ2-6; no firm D call. CDR1 and CDR2 from the germline V gene are LGHNA and YSLEER. The CDR3 is 12 residues long. V dropped 5 bases and J dropped 3 bases, with 2 bases sitting between them. The CDR3 here is CASSYGANVLTF. The CDR3 coding sequence is TGCGCCAGCAGCTATGGGGCCAACGTCCTGACTTTC.

This chain links TRBV30 with TRBJ2-5, with D uncertain. Per germline, CDR1 GTSNPN and CDR2 SVGIG (reference sequence). V lost 1 base, J lost 4 bases, and 7 bases lay in between. The CDR3 sequence is 12 residues long. The CDR3, as DNA: TGTGCCTGGAGTGCCCGTTTAGAGACCCAGTACTTC. This translates into CAWSARLETQYF.

This chain connects TRBV10-3 to TRBJ1-2; TRBD1 is a possible D gene (6 bases). The V and J ends lost 7 bases and 3 bases respectively, with 12 bases between them. CDR1 is ENHRY and CDR2 is SYGVKD in the germline V gene. The CDR3 loop spans 13 amino acids. The CDR3 loop reads CAINGGLYYGYTF. Here the CDR3 DNA reads TGTGCCATCAATGGGGGCCTATACTATGGCTACACCTTC.

V is TRBV6-5 and J is TRBJ1-5; D gene uncertain. The CDR3 totals 15 residues. With 2 bases removed from V and 2 bases from J, the gap between germline ends came to 10 bases. The germline gives CDR1 MNHEY, CDR2 SVGAGI. The CDR3 protein is CASSYGRSGNQPQHF. The CDR3 DNA reads as TGTGCCAGCAGTTACGGACGGTCGGGCAATCAGCCCCAGCATTTT.

The chain carries TRBV4-2 and TRBJ1-6, with no clear D. This CDR3 region has 15 residues. The germline V and J ends were trimmed by 4 bases and 0 bases, with 7 bases remaining between them. CDR1 is LGHNA, CDR2 YNFKEQ, per germline. Here the CDR3 reads CASSPGSSYNSPLHF. CDR3 coding DNA: TGTGCCAGCAGCCCTGGGAGCTCCTATAATTCACCCCTCCACTTT.

The chain recombines TRBV28 with TRBJ1-2, with D perhaps matching TRBD1 (6 bases). Between the trimmed V and J ends, which lost 6 bases and 6 bases, there was a span of 26 bases. CDR1 MDHEN and CDR2 SYDVKM come from the germline V gene. CDR3 size: 17 residues. CDR3 nucleotide sequence: TGTGCCAGCAGCACACTCCGCCCCGAGAACAGGGTGAATGGCTACACCTTC. Protein: CASSTLRPENRVNGYTF.

This clone has just one count. The chain uses TRBV7-9 and TRBJ1-2, with D tentatively TRBD1 (6 bases). The CDR3 covers 16 residues. CDR1 SEHNR and CDR2 FQNEAQ come from the germline V gene (reference sequence). V gave up 1 base and J gave up 0 bases, with 12 bases separating them. CDR3 amino acids: CASSLDRVLTNYGYTF. DNA for the CDR3: TGTGCCAGCAGCTTAGACAGGGTCTTAACTAACTATGGCTACACCTTC.

The genes are TRBV28 and TRBJ1-1; no reliable D call. The CDR3 contains 12 residues. Trimming left V 2 bases short and J 3 bases short, with 4 bases between. Germline V gives CDR1 MDHEN, CDR2 SYDVKM. CDR3 in DNA: TGTGCCAGCAGTTTAGTATACACTGAAGCTTTCTTT. Translating gives CASSLVYTEAFF.

This chain uses TRBV11-3 with TRBJ1-2, with 8 bases aligning to TRBD1. The CDR3 length is 13 residues. Trimming cost V 4 bases and J 7 bases; bases outside gene matches: 5. Germline V gene data show CDR1 as SGHNT and CDR2 as YENEEA. The CDR3 reads CASSSTDRGGYTF. The CDR3 bases are TGTGCCAGCAGCTCTACCGACAGGGGTGGCTACACCTTC.

V is TRBV5-1 and J is TRBJ1-3; D is undetermined. The germline V and J ends were trimmed by 0 bases and 0 bases, with 10 bases remaining between them. The CDR3 length is 16 residues. Germline V lookup: CDR1 SGHRS, CDR2 YFSETQ. Written as DNA, the CDR3 is TGCGCCAGCAGCTTGGCTTCTGTGAGCTCTGGAAACACCATATATTTT. It is translated as CASSLASVSSGNTIYF.

The gene calls are TRBV10-3 and TRBJ1-4; no reliable D call. With 3 bases removed from V and 4 bases from J, the gap between germline ends came to 6 bases. Germline assignment: CDR1 ENHRY and CDR2 SYGVKD. The CDR3 is 13 residues long. The DNA for the CDR3 is TGTGCCATCAGTGAAGGGTATAATGAAAAACTGTTTTTT. Translating gives CAISEGYNEKLFF.

The chain joins TRBV6-1 to TRBJ2-1; D perhaps matches TRBD1 (5 bases). The germline V gene has CDR1 MNHNS and CDR2 SASEGT. V was shortened by 2 bases and J by 7 bases, with 15 bases between the two germline ends. This CDR3 is 15 amino acids long. CDR3 sequence (DNA): TGTGCCAGCAGTGAATCGATGGTAGCAGGGAATGAGCAGTTCTTC. Its protein is CASSESMVAGNEQFF.

This clone was observed a few times. This chain connects TRBV19 to TRBJ1-5; D is uncertain. The V gene lost 4 bases and the J gene lost 0 bases, with 10 bases spanning the gap. This CDR3 has 15 residues. The germline gives CDR1 LNHDA, CDR2 SQIVND (reference sequence). CDR3 in amino acids: CASSSSPDSNQPQHF. The CDR3 DNA sequence: TGTGCCAGTAGTAGTAGCCCCGATAGCAATCAGCCCCAGCATTTT.